The text below deals with one TCR beta chain. This sample's RNA came from whole unsorted tissue. Distant lung tissue was collected more than 3 cm away from the tumor edge. Between August and November 2014, newly diagnosed, chemotherapy-naive lung cancer patients underwent thoracic surgery in China. The source of the sample is a study of tumor and adjacent non-tumor tissue in lung cancer. At the level of the study: There were around 11 adenocarcinoma, a couple of squamous cell carcinoma and 1 small cell lung cancer cases.

V was shortened by 1 base and J by 9 bases, with 10 bases between the two germline ends. The CDR3 consists of 13 residues. Germline V gene data show CDR1 as SGHTA and CDR2 as FQGNSA. A modified ARM-PCR protocol with three rounds of nested PCR amplified TCRbeta. TCRdb fed the multiplex PCR reads into MiXCR, producing one record per CDR3 protein. The sample contains approximately 100,000 distinct CDR3 sequences, over 55% of which appear only once. The clonotype comes from a young man with non-small cell lung cancer. V is TRBV7-2 and J is TRBJ1-5; the D is unclear. Specimen: distant non-tumor lung tissue. CDR3 in DNA: TGTGCCAGCAGCTTAGGGAGGACCTCGCCCCAGCATTTT. Translating gives CASSLGRTSPQHF.